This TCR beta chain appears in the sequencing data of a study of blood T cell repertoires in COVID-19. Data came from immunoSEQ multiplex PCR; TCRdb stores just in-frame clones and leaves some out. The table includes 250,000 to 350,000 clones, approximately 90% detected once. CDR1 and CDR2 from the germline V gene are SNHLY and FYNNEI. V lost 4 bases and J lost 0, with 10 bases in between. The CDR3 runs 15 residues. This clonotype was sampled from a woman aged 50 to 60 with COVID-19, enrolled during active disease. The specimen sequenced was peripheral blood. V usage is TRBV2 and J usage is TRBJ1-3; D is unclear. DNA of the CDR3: TGTGCCAGCAGTGTAATGGGGAGCTCTGGAAACACCATATATTTT. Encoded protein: CASSVMGSSGNTIYF.